This passage covers 28 T cell receptor beta chains from one sample sequenced in a study of T cell repertoires in aging, cancer and after chemotherapy. The template was genomic DNA from peripheral blood, not RNA. TRB rearrangements spanning V, D and J were amplified using mixed TRB-A/B primers. TCRdb re-derived calls from the multiplex PCR reads in MiXCR, one entry per CDR3 protein. This sample carries more than 1,000 distinct CDR3 sequences, around 29% of them seen once, and the ten largest clones take roughly 70%. The sequencing sample was made of blood. The origin of the receptors is a human donor with a solid tumor.

V and J are TRBV19 and TRBJ2-2; 7 bases align to TRBD1. The CDR3 covers 15 residues. V lost 8 bases to trimming and J lost 4 bases; unmatched junction nucleotides: 10. In germline, CDR1 is LNHDA, CDR2 SQIVND (reference sequence). The CDR3 DNA reads TGTGCCAGTCGGTGGAATAGGGACAGCACCGGGGAGCTGTTTTTT. Its translation: CASRWNRDSTGELFF.

This clonotype has just a few counts. The V and J genes are TRBV6-4 and TRBJ2-1; 10 bases match TRBD2. The ends lost 5 bases at V and 7 bases at J; junction bases unmatched: 5. The germline CDR1 and CDR2 sequences are MRHNA and SNTAGT. The CDR3 is 14 residues long. The CDR3 DNA reads TGTGCCAGCAGTATAGCGGGGGGAAGGAATGAGCAGTTCTTC. Its translation is CASSIAGGRNEQFF.

V gene TRBV14 combines with J gene TRBJ1-2, with 7 bases fitting TRBD1. Trimming removed 1 base from V and 0 bases from J; junction bases left unmatched: 14. Looked up from germline, CDR1 is SGHDN and CDR2 is FVKESK. There are 19 residues in the CDR3. The CDR3 reads CASSQGKGTAHSSNYGYTF. The CDR3 region has the DNA TGTGCCAGCAGCCAAGGAAAAGGGACAGCACACTCCTCTAACTATGGCTACACCTTC.

This clonotype was found a few times. This chain uses TRBV7-6 with TRBJ1-3, with 9 bases fitting TRBD1. CDR1 is SGHVS, CDR2 FNYEAQ, per germline. This CDR3 has 15 residues. J was trimmed by 4 bases and V by 1 base; bases with no gene match: 2. The CDR3 sequence: CASSLGGTGGNTIYF. CDR3 coding DNA: TGTGCCAGCAGCTTAGGCGGGACAGGGGGAAACACCATATATTTT.

Within the sample, this clonotype is medium-sized (0.01 to 0.1%). The chain employs TRBV30 and TRBJ1-6; D is perhaps TRBD1 (5 bases). The length of the CDR3 is 16 residues. CDR1 is GTSNPN, CDR2 SVGIG, per germline (reference sequence). V was clipped by 2 bases and J by 6 bases, with 17 bases between them. CDR3 loop: CAWSKWGRMRNSPLHF. Here the CDR3 DNA reads TGTGCCTGGAGTAAGTGGGGCAGGATGCGTAATTCACCCCTCCACTTT.

This clonotype is classed as large (0.1 to 1%). The chain is built from TRBV19 and TRBJ1-2; perhaps TRBD1 as D (5 bases). The V and J ends lost 3 bases and 4 bases respectively, with 12 bases between them. Germline CDR1 and CDR2: LNHDA and SQIVND (reference sequence). CDR3 size: 14 residues. CDR3 sequence reads: CASSIATGIYGYTF. In DNA, the CDR3 is TGTGCCAGTAGTATCGCAACAGGTATCTATGGCTACACCTTC.

This clonotype was picked up a small number of times. The chain combines TRBV7-6 with TRBJ2-5; unclear D gene. V was trimmed by 1 base and J by 0 bases, leaving 0 bases between them. CDR3 length equals 12 residues. CDR1 and CDR2 from the germline V gene are SGHVS and FNYEAQ. The CDR3 region is CASSLDQETQYF. The CDR3 coding sequence is TGTGCCAGCAGCTTAGACCAAGAGACCCAGTACTTC. Supplemented by reference TRBV7-6 and TRBJ2-5, the full variable domain reads GAGVSQSPRYKVTKRGQDVALRCDPISGHVSLYWYRQALGQGPEFLTYFNYEAQQDKSGLPNDRFSAERPEGSISTLTIQRTEQRDSAMYRCASSLDQETQYFGPGTRLLVL.

The chain combines TRBV6-5 with TRBJ2-7, with D perhaps matching TRBD1 (5 bases). This CDR3 is 13 amino acids long. Germline CDR1 MNHEY, CDR2 SVGAGI. Trimming pared 2 bases from V and 1 base from J, leaving 6 bases between. In DNA form, the CDR3 reads TGTGCCAGCAGTTACGACAGATCCTACGAGCAGTACTTC. Translated, it gives CASSYDRSYEQYF.

A remark on this clonotype: A read error may explain this, as a much larger clone is one base away. The gene calls are TRBV6-6 and TRBJ2-2; 7 nucleotides match TRBD1. CDR3 length equals 14 residues. Looked up from germline, CDR1 is MNHNY and CDR2 is SVGAGI (reference sequence). In nucleotides, the CDR3 is TGTGTCAGCAGACCTGGACAGGACACCGGGGAGCTGTTTTTT. It is translated as CVSRPGQDTGELFF.

The J gene is TRBJ2-3, the V gene TRBV5-1, with 10 positions matching TRBD1. Germline V lookup: CDR1 SGHRS, CDR2 YFSETQ. V lost 4 bases to trimming and J lost 4 bases; unmatched junction nucleotides: 6. The CDR3 is 15 amino acids. The CDR3 reads CASSTPTGGSDTQYF. As DNA, the CDR3 is TGCGCCAGCAGCACCCCGACAGGGGGCTCAGATACGCAGTATTTT.

The gene calls are TRBV18 and TRBJ2-7; D is unresolved. Germline V gives CDR1 KGHSH, CDR2 LQKENI. V was shortened by 4 bases and J by 1 base, with 8 bases between the two germline ends. This CDR3 is 13 amino acids long. CDR3 sequence reads: CASSLDLSYEQYF. The CDR3 bases are TGTGCCAGCTCACTTGACCTTTCCTACGAGCAGTACTTC.

This clonotype occurred a few times. It is unclear where the CDR3 begins or ends on the DNA, so no DNA is shown, and the CDR3 is as TCRdb lists it. The chain couples TRBV6-4 to TRBJ2-5; the D segment call TRBD1 is taken from the table without a DNA check. The length of the CDR3 is 14 amino acids, counting both ends. Germline V gene data show CDR1 as MRHNA and CDR2 as SNTAGT. CDR3 loop: CASSDSVAGGTGYF.

This sequence joins TRBV27 and TRBJ2-1; D remains ambiguous. This CDR3 has 15 amino acids. From germline, CDR1 is MNHEY and CDR2 SMNVEV (reference sequence). V was cut by 2 bases and J by 1 base, with 9 bases left in between. The chain's CDR3 is CASSLRRRSYNEQFF. CDR3 DNA: TGTGCCAGCAGTTTAAGGCGCAGGTCCTACAATGAGCAGTTCTTC.

This clonotype was detected only a few times. As DNA, the CDR3 is TGTGCCATCCGGGAGGCAGTTGACAATCAGCCCCAGCATTTT. Its translation is CAIREAVDNQPQHF. This chain uses TRBV10-3 with TRBJ1-5; D not resolved. Deletions cut 8 bases from V and 3 bases from J, with 14 bases between. The CDR3 has 14 residues. Germline loops: CDR1 ENHRY, CDR2 SYGVKD.

There are a few counts of this clonotype. The chain recombines TRBV6-2 or TRBV6-3 with TRBJ2-7; D unresolved. V gave up 4 bases and J gave up 2 bases, with 15 bases separating them. The CDR3 totals 15 residues. Germline V gene lookup returns CDR1 MNHEY and CDR2 SVGEGT. Written as DNA, the CDR3 is TGTGCCAGCAGTTCCGTCGACATCCTCACCTACGAGCAGTACTTC. It codes for CASSSVDILTYEQYF.

In its sample, this clonotype was seen a few times. This chain links TRBV5-1 with TRBJ2-3, with 7 bases identical to TRBD2. The CDR3 loop spans 14 amino acids. Germline loops: CDR1 SGHRS, CDR2 YFSETQ. V lost 4 bases to trimming and J lost 1 base; unmatched junction nucleotides: 3. The CDR3 here is CASSPSGGTDTQYF. In DNA form, the CDR3 reads TGCGCCAGCAGCCCGAGCGGGGGCACAGATACGCAGTATTTT.

Within the sample, this clonotype is large. V gene TRBV27 combines with J gene TRBJ2-3; the D gene is possibly TRBD2 (5 bases). V shed 4 bases and J shed 6 bases, with 8 bases lying between them. CDR3 size: 12 residues. Germline loops: CDR1 MNHEY, CDR2 SMNVEV (reference sequence). The CDR3 here is CASSSTGDTQYF. CDR3 coding DNA: TGTGCCAGCAGTTCCACGGGGGATACGCAGTATTTT.

The V call is TRBV7-6, the J call TRBJ2-3; D unresolved. The CDR3 loop spans 14 amino acids. Trimming removed 1 base at V and 4 bases at J, with 9 bases between. The germline V gene encodes CDR1 SGHVS and CDR2 FNYEAQ. The CDR3 DNA follows: TGTGCCAGCAGCTTAGTTCCAACTTCAGATACGCAGTATTTT. Translating gives CASSLVPTSDTQYF.

The rearrangement joins TRBV6-5 to TRBJ1-2; tentatively, D is TRBD1 (5 bases). Trimming took off 7 bases at V and 4 bases at J, with 13 bases between the two ends. Looked up from germline, CDR1 is MNHEY and CDR2 is SVGAGI. The CDR3 runs 13 residues. CDR3 region: CASTPGLGYGYTF. The CDR3 DNA is TGTGCCAGCACCCCAGGGTTGGGCTATGGCTACACCTTC.

The V call is TRBV12-3 or TRBV12-4, the J call TRBJ1-4; D remains unclear. The CDR3 is 15 amino acids. V was cut by 2 bases and J by 9 bases, with 16 bases left in between. CDR3 in amino acids: CASSLTPPKNKKLFF. The CDR3 region has the DNA TGTGCCAGCAGTTTAACCCCCCCAAAGAATAAAAAACTGTTTTTT.

This clonotype was seen only a few times. The CDR3, as DNA: TGTGCCTGTGCAAACGCAGGCCAAGAGACCCAGTACTTC. Translation gives CACANAGQETQYF. The rearrangement uses TRBV30 and TRBJ2-5; D is ambiguous. This CDR3 is 13 amino acids long. Germline CDR1 is GTSNPN and CDR2 is SVGIG (reference sequence). The V end lost 6 bases, the J end lost 1 base, and 12 bases lay between the germline ends.

Note on this clonotype: The conserved phenylalanine or tryptophan normally closing the CDR3 is absent here, so this likely arose from a read error. V usage is TRBV30 and J usage is TRBJ1-2; D might be TRBD1 (6 bases). The CDR3 consists of 12 residues. Trimming pared 3 bases from V and 8 bases from J, leaving 13 bases between. Germline V gene sequence: CDR1 GTSNPN, CDR2 SVGIG (reference sequence). The CDR3 nucleotides are TGTGCCTGGAGGAGGGGGTATTGGGGCTACACCTTA. It specifies CAWRRGYWGYTL.

This clonotype was counted a few times. V and J are TRBV20-1 and TRBJ1-5; the D gene is possibly TRBD1 (6 bases). Trimming stripped 0 bases from V and 5 bases from J, with 20 bases between. Germline CDR1 DFQATT, CDR2 SNEGSKA (reference sequence). The CDR3 totals 17 residues. The CDR3 loop is CSARDPTGKVVDQPQHF. CDR3 DNA: TGCAGTGCTAGAGATCCAACAGGGAAAGTGGTCGATCAGCCCCAGCATTTT.

J is TRBJ1-1 and V is TRBV5-6; D is perhaps TRBD1 (5 bases). Looked up from germline, CDR1 is SGHDT and CDR2 is YYEEEE. The CDR3 covers 14 residues. V was shortened by 1 base and J by 1 base, with 8 bases between the two germline ends. The CDR3 region has the DNA TGTGCCAGCAGCTTGAACAGGAGGAACACTGAAGCTTTCTTT. Translating it yields CASSLNRRNTEAFF.

This clonotype was found a few times. The gene calls are TRBV5-4 and TRBJ2-7; D is uncertain. V was trimmed by 0 bases and J by 2 bases, leaving 9 bases between them. Germline lookup yields CDR1 SGHNT and CDR2 YYREEE (reference sequence). This CDR3 has 14 amino acids. CDR3: CASSLGGRPYEQYF. CDR3 coding DNA: TGTGCCAGCAGCTTGGGCGGCCGACCCTACGAGCAGTACTTC.

This clonotype counts as medium-sized. The gene calls are TRBV11-1 and TRBJ2-7, with D possibly matching TRBD2 (5 bases). Germline values: CDR1 SGHAT, CDR2 FQDESV (reference sequence). V was shortened by 2 bases and J by 2 bases, with 10 bases between the two germline ends. CDR3 length: 14 amino acids. Written as DNA, the CDR3 is TGTGCCAGCAGCTTAAACCACGGGGCCTACGAGCAGTACTTC. Residues: CASSLNHGAYEQYF.

The chain employs TRBV6-1 and TRBJ2-5; TRBD1 aligns across 9 bases. The germline V gene encodes CDR1 MNHNS and CDR2 SASEGT. The trim removed 1 base at V and 5 bases at J, leaving 5 bases unmatched. This CDR3 region has 15 residues. CDR3 protein: CASSEGRTGAETQYF. The CDR3 DNA sequence: TGTGCCAGCAGTGAAGGAAGGACAGGGGCGGAGACCCAGTACTTC.

In DNA, the CDR3 is TGTGCCAGCAGTTTATCCACCCTGGCAGCTGTGGACGAGCAGTACTTC. It is translated as CASSLSTLAAVDEQYF. J is TRBJ2-7 and V is TRBV28; D unresolved. The CDR3 is 16 amino acids. The V end was cut by 1 base, the J end by 5 bases, with 18 bases between. Per the germline V gene, CDR1 is MDHEN and CDR2 is SYDVKM.